What follows describes a single T cell receptor beta chain. These data originate in a study of blood T cell repertoires in COVID-19. Overall study context: Samples representing acute and convalescent COVID-19 were sourced from the United States, Italy and Spain. Nucleic acid was either cDNA or gDNA, and it came from T cells, B-cell-depleted T cells, or PBMCs.

TCRdb keeps only in-frame clones here, not all; method: immunoSEQ multiplex PCR. The sample shows under 200,000 clones, 85% to 95% of them seen only once. CDR3 size: 15 residues. J gave up 5 bases and V 2 bases, and 10 bases lay outside the gene matches. The germline V gene encodes CDR1 GTSNPN and CDR2 SVGIG (reference sequence). The sample taken for sequencing was peripheral blood. The sequence was collected from a man in his fifties with acute or convalescent COVID-19. The chain uses TRBV30 and TRBJ2-5; 8 nucleotides align to TRBD1. The CDR3 DNA follows: TGTGCCTGGAGTTTGCCAGGGGGCGCGGGGGAGACCCAGTACTTC. Protein product: CAWSLPGGAGETQYF.